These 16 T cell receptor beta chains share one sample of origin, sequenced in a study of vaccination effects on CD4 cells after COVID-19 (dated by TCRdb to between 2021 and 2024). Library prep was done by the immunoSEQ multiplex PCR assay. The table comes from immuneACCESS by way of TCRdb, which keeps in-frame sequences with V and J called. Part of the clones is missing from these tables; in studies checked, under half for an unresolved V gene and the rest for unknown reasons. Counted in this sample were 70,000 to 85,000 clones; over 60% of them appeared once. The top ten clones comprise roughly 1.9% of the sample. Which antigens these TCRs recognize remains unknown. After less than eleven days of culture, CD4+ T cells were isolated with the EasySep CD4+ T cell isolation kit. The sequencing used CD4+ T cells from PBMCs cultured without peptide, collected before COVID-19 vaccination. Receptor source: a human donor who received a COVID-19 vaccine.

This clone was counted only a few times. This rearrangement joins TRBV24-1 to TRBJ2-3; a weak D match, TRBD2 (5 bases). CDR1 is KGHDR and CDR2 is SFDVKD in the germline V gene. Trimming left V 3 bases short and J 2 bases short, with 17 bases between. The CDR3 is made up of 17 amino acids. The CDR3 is CATSDPVELEDTDTQYF. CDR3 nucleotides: TGTGCCACCAGTGATCCCGTTGAACTGGAGGACACAGATACGCAGTATTTT.

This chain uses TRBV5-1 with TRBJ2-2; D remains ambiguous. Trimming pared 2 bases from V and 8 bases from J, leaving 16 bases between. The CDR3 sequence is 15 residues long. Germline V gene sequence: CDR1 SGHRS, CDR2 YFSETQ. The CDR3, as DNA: TGCGCCAGCAGCTTAAACGATAATCATGAGGGGGAGCTGTTTTTT. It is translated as CASSLNDNHEGELFF.

The CDR3 DNA reads TGTGCCAGCAGGGCCGACAGGGGGAGAACCTACGAGCAGTACGTC. Its protein product is CASRADRGRTYEQYV. This sequence joins TRBV6-5 and TRBJ2-7, with 9 nucleotides matching TRBD1. Per germline, CDR1 MNHEY and CDR2 SVGAGI. The length of the CDR3 is 15 residues. V gave up 6 bases and J gave up 2 bases; unmatched junction bases: 8.

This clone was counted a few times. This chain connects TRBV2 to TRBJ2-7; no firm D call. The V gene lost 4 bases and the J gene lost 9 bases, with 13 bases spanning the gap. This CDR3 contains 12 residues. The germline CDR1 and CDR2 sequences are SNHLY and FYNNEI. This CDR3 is CASSGSGLGQYV. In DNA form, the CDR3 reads TGTGCCAGCAGTGGCTCCGGTCTAGGGCAGTACGTC.

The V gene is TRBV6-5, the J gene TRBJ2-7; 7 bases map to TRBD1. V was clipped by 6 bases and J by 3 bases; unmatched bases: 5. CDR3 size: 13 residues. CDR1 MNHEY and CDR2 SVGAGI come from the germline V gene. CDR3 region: CASSLGTDYEQYV. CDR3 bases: TGTGCCAGCAGCCTAGGGACAGACTACGAGCAGTACGTC.

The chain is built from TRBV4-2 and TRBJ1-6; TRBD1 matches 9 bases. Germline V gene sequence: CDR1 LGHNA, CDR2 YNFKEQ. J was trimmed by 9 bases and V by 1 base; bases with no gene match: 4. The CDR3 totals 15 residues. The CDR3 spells CASSQAETGGSPLHF. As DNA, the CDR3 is TGTGCCAGCAGCCAAGCCGAGACAGGGGGTTCACCCCTCCACTTT.

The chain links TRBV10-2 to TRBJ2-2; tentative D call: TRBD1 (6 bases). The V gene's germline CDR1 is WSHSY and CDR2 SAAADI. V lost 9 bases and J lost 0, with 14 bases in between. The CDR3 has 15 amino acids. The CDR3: CASGTPNANTGELFF. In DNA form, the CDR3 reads TGCGCCAGTGGGACACCGAATGCGAACACCGGGGAGCTGTTTTTT.

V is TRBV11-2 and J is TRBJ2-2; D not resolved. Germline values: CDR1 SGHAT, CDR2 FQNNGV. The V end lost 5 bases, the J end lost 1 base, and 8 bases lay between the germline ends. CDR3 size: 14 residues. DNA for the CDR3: TGTGCCAGCAGCCCGATAAAGAACACCGGGGAGCTGTTTTTT. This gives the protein CASSPIKNTGELFF.

CDR3 DNA sequence: TGTGCCAGCAGTTACTTTACCGGGTACAATCAGCCCCAGCATTTT. Protein product: CASSYFTGYNQPQHF. V gene TRBV6-2 or TRBV6-3 combines with J gene TRBJ1-5; D unresolved. Germline V gene sequence: CDR1 MNHEY, CDR2 SVGEGT. The ends were cut back, 1 base at V and 3 bases at J, with 10 bases in the middle. CDR3 length: 15 amino acids.

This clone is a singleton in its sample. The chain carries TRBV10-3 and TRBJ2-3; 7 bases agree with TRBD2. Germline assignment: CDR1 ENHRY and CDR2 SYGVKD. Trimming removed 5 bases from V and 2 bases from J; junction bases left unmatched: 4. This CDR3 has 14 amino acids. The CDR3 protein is CAISKSGDTDTQYF. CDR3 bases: TGTGCCATCAGTAAGAGCGGGGACACAGATACGCAGTATTTT.

The CDR3 sequence: CASSSTKGGPGELFF. The CDR3 DNA reads TGTGCCAGCAGCTCTACTAAAGGGGGCCCTGGGGAGCTGTTTTTT. The chain couples TRBV5-6 to TRBJ2-2; 7 bases map to TRBD1. CDR1 is SGHDT and CDR2 is YYEEEE in the germline V gene. The CDR3 totals 15 residues. Trimming removed 3 bases from V and 8 bases from J; junction bases left unmatched: 10.

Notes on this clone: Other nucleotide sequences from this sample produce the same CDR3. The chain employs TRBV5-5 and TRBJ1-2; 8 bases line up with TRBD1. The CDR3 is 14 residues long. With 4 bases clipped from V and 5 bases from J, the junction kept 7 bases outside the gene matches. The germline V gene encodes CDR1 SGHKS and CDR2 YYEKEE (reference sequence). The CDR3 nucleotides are TGTGCCAGCAGCGCCTTGGACAGGGAGTATGGCTACACCTTC. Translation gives CASSALDREYGYTF.

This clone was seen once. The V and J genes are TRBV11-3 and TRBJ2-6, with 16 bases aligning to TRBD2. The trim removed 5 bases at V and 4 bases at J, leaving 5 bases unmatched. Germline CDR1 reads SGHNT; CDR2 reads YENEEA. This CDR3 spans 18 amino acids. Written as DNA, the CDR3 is TGTGCCAGCAGCAAGGGACTAGCGGGGGGGACGGGGGCCAACGTCCTGACTTTC. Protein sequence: CASSKGLAGGTGANVLTF. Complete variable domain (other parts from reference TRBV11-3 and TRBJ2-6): EAGVVQSPRYKIIEKKQPVAFWCNPISGHNTLYWYLQNLGQGPELLIRYENEEAVDDSQLPKDRFSAERLKGVDSTLKIQPAELGDSAVYLCASSKGLAGGTGANVLTFGAGSRLTVL.

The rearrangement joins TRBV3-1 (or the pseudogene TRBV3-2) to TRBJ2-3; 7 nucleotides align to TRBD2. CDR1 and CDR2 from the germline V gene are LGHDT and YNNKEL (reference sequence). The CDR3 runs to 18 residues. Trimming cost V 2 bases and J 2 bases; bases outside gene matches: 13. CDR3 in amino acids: CASSQLGVREGFTDTQYF. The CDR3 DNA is TGTGCCAGCAGCCAACTAGGCGTTAGGGAGGGGTTCACAGATACGCAGTATTTT.

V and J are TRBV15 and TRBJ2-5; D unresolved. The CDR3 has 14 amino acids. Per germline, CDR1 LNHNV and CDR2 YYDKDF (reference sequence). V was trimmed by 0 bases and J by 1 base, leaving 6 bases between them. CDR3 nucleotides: TGTGCCACCAGCAGAGATGTGTCCCAAGAGACCCAGTACTTC. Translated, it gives CATSRDVSQETQYF.

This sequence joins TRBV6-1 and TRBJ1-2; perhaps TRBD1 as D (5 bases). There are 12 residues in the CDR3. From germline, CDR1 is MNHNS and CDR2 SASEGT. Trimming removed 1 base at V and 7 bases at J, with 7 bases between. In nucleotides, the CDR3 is TGTGCCAGCAGTGAAGGGAGGGGTGGCTACACCTTC. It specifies CASSEGRGGYTF.